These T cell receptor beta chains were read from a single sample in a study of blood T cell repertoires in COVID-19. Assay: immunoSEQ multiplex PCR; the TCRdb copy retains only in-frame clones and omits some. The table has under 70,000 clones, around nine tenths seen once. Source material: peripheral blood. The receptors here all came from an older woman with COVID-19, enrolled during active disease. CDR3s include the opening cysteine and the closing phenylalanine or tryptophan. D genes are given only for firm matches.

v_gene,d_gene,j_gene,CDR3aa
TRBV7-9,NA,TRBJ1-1,CASSLSQGQAFF
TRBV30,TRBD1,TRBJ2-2,CAWSTGQATGELFF
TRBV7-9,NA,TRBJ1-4,CASSEDYNEKLFF
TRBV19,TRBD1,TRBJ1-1,CASRDRDRGLSSEAFF
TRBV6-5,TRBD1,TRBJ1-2,CASSWQGQGNYGYTF
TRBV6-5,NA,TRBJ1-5,CASSYGGYSNQPQHF
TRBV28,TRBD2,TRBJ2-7,CASSLFSLAGEQYF
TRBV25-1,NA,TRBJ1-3,CASSGGVPGNTIYF
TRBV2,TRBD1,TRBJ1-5,CASSPRLGQGMQPQHF
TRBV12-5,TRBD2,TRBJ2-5,CASGAGLAGGRETQYF
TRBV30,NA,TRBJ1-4,CAWSSSRSLLGEKLFF
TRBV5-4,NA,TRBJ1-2,CASSLALMGHGYTF
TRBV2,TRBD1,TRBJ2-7,CASTLTGTEIYEQYF
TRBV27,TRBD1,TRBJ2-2,CASRGQGHTGELFF
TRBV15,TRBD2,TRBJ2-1,CATSRGGLAGGPNEQFF
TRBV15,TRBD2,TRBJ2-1,CATTALGGRRDEQFF
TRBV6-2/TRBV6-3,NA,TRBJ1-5,CASSSPQEILRPQHF